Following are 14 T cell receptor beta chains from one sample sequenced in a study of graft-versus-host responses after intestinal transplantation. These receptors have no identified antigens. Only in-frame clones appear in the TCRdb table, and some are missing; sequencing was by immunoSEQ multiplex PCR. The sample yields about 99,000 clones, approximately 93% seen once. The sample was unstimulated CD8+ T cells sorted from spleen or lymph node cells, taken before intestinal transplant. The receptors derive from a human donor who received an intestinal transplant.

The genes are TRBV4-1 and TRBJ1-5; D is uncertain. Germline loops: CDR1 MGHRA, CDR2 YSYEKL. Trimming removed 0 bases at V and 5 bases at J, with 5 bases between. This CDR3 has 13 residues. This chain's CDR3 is CASSQESHQPQHF. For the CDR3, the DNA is TGCGCCAGCAGCCAAGAGTCGCATCAGCCCCAGCATTTT.

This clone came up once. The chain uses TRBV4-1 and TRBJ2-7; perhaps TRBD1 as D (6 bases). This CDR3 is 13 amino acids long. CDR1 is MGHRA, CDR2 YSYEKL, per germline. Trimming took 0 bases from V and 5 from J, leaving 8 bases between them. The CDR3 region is CASSQDGGDEQYF. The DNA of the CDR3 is TGCGCCAGCAGCCAAGATGGGGGCGACGAGCAGTACTTC.

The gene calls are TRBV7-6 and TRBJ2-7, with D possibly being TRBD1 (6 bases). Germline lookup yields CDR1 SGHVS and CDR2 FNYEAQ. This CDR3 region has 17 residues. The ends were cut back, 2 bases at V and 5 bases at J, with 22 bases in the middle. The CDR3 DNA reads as TGTGCCAGCAGCTTAAAAGCAGGATCAGACCCAGGGGACGAGCAGTACTTC. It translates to CASSLKAGSDPGDEQYF. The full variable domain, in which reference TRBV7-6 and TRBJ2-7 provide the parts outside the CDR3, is GAGVSQSPRYKVTKRGQDVALRCDPISGHVSLYWYRQALGQGPEFLTYFNYEAQQDKSGLPNDRFSAERPEGSISTLTIQRTEQRDSAMYRCASSLKAGSDPGDEQYFGPGTRLTVT.

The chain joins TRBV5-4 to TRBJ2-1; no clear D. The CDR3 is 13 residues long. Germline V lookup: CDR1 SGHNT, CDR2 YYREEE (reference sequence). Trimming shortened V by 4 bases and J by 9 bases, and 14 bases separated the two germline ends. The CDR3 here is CASSETAIGEQFF. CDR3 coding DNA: TGTGCCAGCAGCGAAACGGCTATCGGTGAGCAGTTCTTC.

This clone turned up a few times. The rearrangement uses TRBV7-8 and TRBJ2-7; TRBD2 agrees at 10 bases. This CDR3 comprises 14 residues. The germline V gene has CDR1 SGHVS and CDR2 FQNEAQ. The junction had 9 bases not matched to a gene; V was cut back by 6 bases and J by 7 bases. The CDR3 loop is CASRGGTSVGEQYF. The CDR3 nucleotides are TGTGCCAGCAGAGGGGGGACTAGCGTGGGGGAGCAGTACTTC. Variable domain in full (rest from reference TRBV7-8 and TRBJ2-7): GAGVSQSPRYKVAKRGQDVALRCDPISGHVSLFWYQQALGQGPEFLTYFQNEAQLDKSGLPSDRFFAERPEGSVSTLKIQRTQQEDSAVYLCASRGGTSVGEQYFGPGTRLTVT.

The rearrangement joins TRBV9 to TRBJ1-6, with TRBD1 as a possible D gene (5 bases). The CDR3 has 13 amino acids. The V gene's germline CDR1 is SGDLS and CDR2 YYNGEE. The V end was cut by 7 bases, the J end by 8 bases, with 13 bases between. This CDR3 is CASSGGTDSPLHF. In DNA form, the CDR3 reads TGTGCCAGCTCGGGGGGAACGGATTCACCCCTCCACTTT. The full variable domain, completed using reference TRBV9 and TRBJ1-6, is DSGVTQTPKHLITATGQRVTLRCSPRSGDLSVYWYQQSLDQGLQFLIQYYNGEERAKGNILERFSAQQFPDLHSELNLSSLELGDSALYFCASSGGTDSPLHFGNGTRLTVT.

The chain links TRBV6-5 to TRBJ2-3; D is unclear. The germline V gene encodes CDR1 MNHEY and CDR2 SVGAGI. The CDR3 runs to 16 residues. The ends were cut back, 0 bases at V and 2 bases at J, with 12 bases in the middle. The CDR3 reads CASSYSADGNTDTQYF. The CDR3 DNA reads TGTGCCAGCAGTTACTCCGCGGACGGAAACACAGATACGCAGTATTTT.

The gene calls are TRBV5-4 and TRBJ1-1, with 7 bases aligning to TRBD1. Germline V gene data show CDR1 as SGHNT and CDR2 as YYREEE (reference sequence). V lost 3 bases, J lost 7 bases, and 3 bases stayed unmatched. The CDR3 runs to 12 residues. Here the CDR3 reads CASSYGTDEAFF. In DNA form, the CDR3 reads TGTGCCAGCAGCTACGGGACAGATGAAGCTTTCTTT.

The chain's CDR3 is CASSDAKNLGPSSYNEQFF. The CDR3 DNA follows: TGTGCCAGCAGTGATGCCAAGAATTTGGGCCCCAGCTCCTACAATGAGCAGTTCTTC. The chain is built from TRBV2 and TRBJ2-1; no definite D call. The CDR3 has 19 residues. Trimming took off 3 bases at V and 0 bases at J, with 21 bases between the two ends. Germline assignment: CDR1 SNHLY and CDR2 FYNNEI.

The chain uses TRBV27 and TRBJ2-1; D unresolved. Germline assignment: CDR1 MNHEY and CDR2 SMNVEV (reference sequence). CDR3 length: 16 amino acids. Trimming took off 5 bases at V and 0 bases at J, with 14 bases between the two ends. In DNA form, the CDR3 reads TGTGCCAGCAGTCATAGCCAACTGAACTCCTACAATGAGCAGTTCTTC. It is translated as CASSHSQLNSYNEQFF.

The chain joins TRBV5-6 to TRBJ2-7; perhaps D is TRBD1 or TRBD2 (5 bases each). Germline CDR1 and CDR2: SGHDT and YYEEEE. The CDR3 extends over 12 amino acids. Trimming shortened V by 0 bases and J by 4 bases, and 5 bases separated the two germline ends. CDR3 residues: CASSLGGYEQYF. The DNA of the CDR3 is TGTGCCAGCAGCTTGGGGGGGTACGAGCAGTACTTC.

The CDR3 spells CASSLDTGKLNEAFF. CDR3 bases: TGCGCCAGCAGCTTGGATACAGGCAAGCTAAATGAAGCTTTCTTT. The chain employs TRBV5-1 and TRBJ1-1, with a tentative D call TRBD1 (5 bases). Per germline, CDR1 SGHRS and CDR2 YFSETQ. CDR3 length equals 15 residues. V lost 0 bases to trimming and J lost 7 bases, with 16 bases between them.

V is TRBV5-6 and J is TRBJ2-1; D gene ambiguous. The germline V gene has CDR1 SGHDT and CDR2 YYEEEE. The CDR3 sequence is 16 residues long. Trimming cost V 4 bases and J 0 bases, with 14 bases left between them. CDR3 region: CASSEFTPSSYNEQFF. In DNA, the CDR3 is TGTGCCAGCAGCGAATTTACTCCCAGCTCCTACAATGAGCAGTTCTTC.

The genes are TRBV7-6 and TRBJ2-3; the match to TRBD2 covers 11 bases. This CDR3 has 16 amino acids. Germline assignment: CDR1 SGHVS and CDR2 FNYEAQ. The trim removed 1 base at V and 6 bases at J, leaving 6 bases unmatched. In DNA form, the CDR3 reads TGTGCCAGCAGCTTAGACCTAGCGGGGGGTGGGGATACGCAGTATTTT. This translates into CASSLDLAGGGDTQYF.